The table lists the clone carrying this T cell receptor (beta chain) with many counts. In germline, CDR1 is SQVTM, CDR2 ANQGSEA. With V trimmed by 7 bases and J by 4 bases, 5 bases remained unmatched. The CDR3 runs to 13 residues. The data were taken from a study of blood T cells in healthy people across ages. The authors ran a second PCR of 7 to 11 cycles using a sample-barcoded 5' primer and a J-beta primer mix. Researchers report that a template-switch adaptor with 12 random nucleotides tagged each cDNA molecule. TCRdb redid the calling of the 5' RACE reads with MiXCR, one entry per CDR3 protein. The sample carries approximately 820,000 distinct CDR3 sequences, around 45% recorded once. Investigators took roughly 10 milliliters of peripheral blood from every donor. Isolated per sample were at least 7 million PBMCs.

Sequenced: blood. This chain connects TRBV29-1 to TRBJ2-1, with TRBD1 matching 9 bases. This clonotype was obtained from a man aged 55 to 70 in good health. The CDR3 here is CSGLDRGYNEQFF. The CDR3 DNA is TGCAGCGGGTTAGACAGGGGGTACAATGAGCAGTTCTTC.